These 30 T cell receptor beta chains originate from one sample sequenced in a study of blood T cell repertoires in COVID-19. Generated by immunoSEQ multiplex PCR, the TCRdb table keeps only in-frame clones and is missing some. The table shows a few hundred thousand clones, with 89% occurring only once. Sequencing was done on a sample of peripheral blood. All receptors come from a woman aged 55-69 years with COVID-19, enrolled during active disease.

V usage is TRBV5-4 and J usage is TRBJ2-2; 11 bases are a match to TRBD2. J lost 7 bases, V lost 1 base, and 3 bases had no gene match. Germline V gene data show CDR1 as SGHNT and CDR2 as YYREEE (reference sequence). The CDR3 is 15 amino acids. DNA for the CDR3: TGTGCCAGCAGCTTGCTAGCGGGGGGTCACGGGGAGCTGTTTTTT. It translates to CASSLLAGGHGELFF. Full variable domain (rest looked up from reference TRBV5-4 and TRBJ2-2): ETGVTQSPTHLIKTRGQQVTLRCSSQSGHNTVSWYQQALGQGPQFIFQYYREEENGRGNFPPRFSGLQFPNYSSELNVNALELDDSALYLCASSLLAGGHGELFFGEGSRLTVL.

This chain connects TRBV5-1 to TRBJ2-3; TRBD1 matches 7 bases. Losses at the gene ends were 4 bases for V and 2 bases for J; bases not matched to a gene: 4. In germline, CDR1 is SGHRS, CDR2 YFSETQ. There are 14 residues in the CDR3. CDR3 DNA sequence: TGCGCCAGCAGCCGGGACAGCAACACAGATACGCAGTATTTT. This encodes CASSRDSNTDTQYF.

V usage is TRBV18 and J usage is TRBJ1-1, with a tentative D call TRBD1 (5 bases). Trimming removed 8 bases at V and 1 base at J, with 5 bases between. The CDR3 is 11 residues long. Per the germline V gene, CDR1 is KGHSH and CDR2 is LQKENI. The CDR3 sequence is CASTGNTEAFF. The CDR3 DNA reads as TGTGCCAGCACAGGGAACACTGAAGCTTTCTTT.

This clone has more than one count but fewer than ten. The V gene is TRBV27, the J gene TRBJ1-5; 7 nucleotides line up with TRBD1. Germline loops: CDR1 MNHEY, CDR2 SMNVEV (reference sequence). The CDR3 is 16 amino acids. Trimming removed 4 bases from V and 4 bases from J; junction bases left unmatched: 10. The CDR3 here is CASSSLTGASNQPQHF. Written as DNA, the CDR3 is TGTGCCAGCAGTTCCTTAACAGGGGCATCAAATCAGCCCCAGCATTTT.

V gene TRBV4-2 combines with J gene TRBJ1-2; 9 bases are shared with TRBD1. This CDR3 is built from 15 residues. Germline V gives CDR1 LGHNA, CDR2 YNFKEQ. V shed 5 bases and J 0 bases; nucleotides not matched to a gene: 4. CDR3 nucleotide sequence: TGTGCCAGCAGCGAGGGACAGGGACCTAACTATGGCTACACCTTC. Protein: CASSEGQGPNYGYTF.

The chain joins TRBV14 to TRBJ1-2; D not certain. CDR1 and CDR2 from the germline V gene are SGHDN and FVKESK. The CDR3 contains 13 residues. Trimming pared 1 base from V and 8 bases from J, leaving 11 bases between. For the CDR3, the DNA is TGTGCCAGCAGCCAAGTTATAATGGGCGGCTACACCTTC. It yields the protein CASSQVIMGGYTF.

V usage is TRBV21-1 and J usage is TRBJ1-1; the table's D call, TRBD1, has no DNA check behind it. TRBV21-1 constitutes a pseudogene. The CDR3 has 19 residues. CDR3 DNA sequence: TGTGCCAGCACCACCGGGCCAGGGAAAATTTTTGGCATGAACACTGAAGCTTTCTTT. It codes for CASTTGPGKIFGMNTEAFF.

The rearrangement uses TRBV14 and TRBJ1-6, with a tentative D call TRBD1 (5 bases). The CDR3 is made up of 13 amino acids. Trimming took 4 bases from V and 11 from J, leaving 12 bases between them. The germline CDR1 and CDR2 sequences are SGHDN and FVKESK. The CDR3 DNA reads as TGTGCCAGCAGCCTACAGGCGGTTGCACCCCTCCACTTT. This encodes CASSLQAVAPLHF.

CDR3 bases: TGTGCCAGCAGCGTAGGAGCTAGCGGGACCTATGAAGAGCAGTTCTTC. Translated, it gives CASSVGASGTYEEQFF. V is TRBV9 and J is TRBJ2-1; 9 bases fit TRBD2. The CDR3 contains 16 residues. CDR1 SGDLS and CDR2 YYNGEE come from the germline V gene. Trimming at V came to 0 bases and at J to 10 bases, leaving 11 bases not matched to a gene.

J is TRBJ1-6 and V is TRBV14; a possible D gene is TRBD1 (6 bases). In germline, CDR1 is SGHDN, CDR2 FVKESK. V was clipped by 0 bases and J by 6 bases, with 9 bases between them. The CDR3 covers 15 residues. CDR3 sequence (DNA): TGTGCCAGCAGCCAAGACCACAGGGCTAATTCACCCCTCCACTTT. This codes for CASSQDHRANSPLHF. Looking up the rest from reference TRBV14 and TRBJ1-6 gives the full variable domain: EAGVTQFPSHSVIEKGQTVTLRCDPISGHDNLYWYRRVMGKEIKFLLHFVKESKQDESGMPNNRFLAERTGGTYSTLKVQPAELEDSGVYFCASSQDHRANSPLHFGNGTRLTVT.

The rearrangement joins TRBV3-1 (or the pseudogene TRBV3-2) to TRBJ1-6, with 7 bases fitting TRBD1. Germline V gene data show CDR1 as LGHDT and CDR2 as YNNKEL (reference sequence). The junction had 5 bases not matched to a gene; V was cut back by 4 bases and J by 8 bases. The CDR3 is 14 residues long. The CDR3 nucleotides are TGTGCCAGCAGCCCCAGGGACAGAGATTCACCCCTCCACTTT. This gives the protein CASSPRDRDSPLHF.

The chain has TRBV9 and TRBJ2-2; D is perhaps TRBD2 (6 bases). The V end lost 0 bases, the J end lost 0 bases, and 15 bases lay between the germline ends. CDR3 size: 18 residues. The germline gives CDR1 SGDLS, CDR2 YYNGEE. As DNA, the CDR3 is TGTGCCAGCAGCGTAGATATGGGGGGATTCGCGAACACCGGGGAGCTGTTTTTT. Protein product: CASSVDMGGFANTGELFF.

The chain has TRBV5-4 and TRBJ2-1; D is unclear. Germline CDR1 SGHNT, CDR2 YYREEE (reference sequence). V shed 4 bases and J shed 6 bases, with 8 bases lying between them. This CDR3 contains 12 residues. DNA of the CDR3: TGTGCCAGCAGCGCTAGTACCAATGAGCAGTTCTTC. As protein: CASSASTNEQFF.

The rearrangement uses TRBV28 and TRBJ2-7, with TRBD1 matching over 8 bases. The CDR3 contains 12 residues. The germline V gene has CDR1 MDHEN and CDR2 SYDVKM. J gave up 1 base and V 8 bases, and 1 base lay outside the gene matches. The CDR3 coding sequence is TGTGCCAGCGGACAGGGTTCCTACGAGCAGTACTTC. Its protein is CASGQGSYEQYF.

The chain uses TRBV13 and TRBJ1-1, with 9 bases lining up with TRBD1. There are 17 residues in the CDR3. CDR1 is PRHDT and CDR2 is FYEKMQ in the germline V gene (reference sequence). Trimming took 5 bases from V and 5 from J; bases not matched to a gene: 15. CDR3 nucleotides: TGTGCCAGCAGCCCCCGTCCCGGGACAGGGCGGTTGACTGAAGCTTTCTTT. Amino acid sequence: CASSPRPGTGRLTEAFF. Complete variable domain (other parts from reference TRBV13 and TRBJ1-1): AAGVIQSPRHLIKEKRETATLKCYPIPRHDTVYWYQQGPGQDPQFLISFYEKMQSDKGSIPDRFSAQQFSDYHSELNMSSLELGDSALYFCASSPRPGTGRLTEAFFGQGTRLTVV.

The rearrangement links TRBV2 to TRBJ1-2, with D possibly matching TRBD1 (5 bases). Germline-derived CDR1 and CDR2 are SNHLY and FYNNEI. The length of the CDR3 is 16 residues. With 2 bases removed from V and 0 bases from J, the gap between germline ends came to 13 bases. For the CDR3, the DNA is TGTGCCAGCAGTGAATCTGGGGACTCTTCTAACTATGGCTACACCTTC. Its protein product is CASSESGDSSNYGYTF.

For the CDR3, the DNA is TGTGCCAGCAGCGGATTATTGGGACAGGGAGACACTGAAGCTTTCTTT. Protein product: CASSGLLGQGDTEAFF. The chain employs TRBV11-2 and TRBJ1-1, with TRBD1 matching over 9 bases. V shed 5 bases, J shed 3 bases, and the junction held 10 bases outside the gene matches. The CDR3 contains 16 residues. Looked up from germline, CDR1 is SGHAT and CDR2 is FQNNGV.

The gene calls are TRBV11-2 and TRBJ1-2; TRBD1 is a possible D gene (6 bases). CDR3 length: 17 amino acids. Germline CDR1 SGHAT, CDR2 FQNNGV. V shed 0 bases and J shed 2 bases, with 16 bases lying between them. The CDR3 DNA follows: TGTGCCAGCAGCTTAGATCGGGGGAGGGGGTTCAACTATGGCTACACCTTC. Amino acid sequence: CASSLDRGRGFNYGYTF.

This chain uses TRBV11-1 with TRBJ2-7, with 8 nucleotides matching TRBD1. V shed 8 bases and J 2 bases; nucleotides not matched to a gene: 5. The CDR3 contains 13 residues. The germline V gene has CDR1 SGHAT and CDR2 FQDESV (reference sequence). Written as DNA, the CDR3 is TGTGCCAGCCTGGGACAGGACACCTACGAGCAGTACTTC. Protein sequence: CASLGQDTYEQYF.

The chain recombines TRBV5-6 with TRBJ2-1; weak D call: TRBD1 (5 bases). The germline V gene has CDR1 SGHDT and CDR2 YYEEEE. This CDR3 comprises 14 residues. Trimming shortened V by 1 base and J by 2 bases, and 7 bases separated the two germline ends. CDR3 bases: TGTGCCAGCAGCTTGTTGGACACCTACAATGAGCAGTTCTTC. This encodes CASSLLDTYNEQFF.

V and J are TRBV5-1 and TRBJ1-2; a weak D match, TRBD1 (5 bases). The germline CDR1 and CDR2 sequences are SGHRS and YFSETQ. V gave up 7 bases and J gave up 4 bases, with 17 bases separating them. The length of the CDR3 is 14 residues. CDR3 protein: CASFEGGTVYGYTF. DNA of the CDR3: TGCGCCAGCTTCGAAGGAGGGACGGTCTATGGCTACACCTTC. The variable domain in full, completed from reference TRBV5-1 and TRBJ1-2, reads KAGVTQTPRYLIKTRGQQVTLSCSPISGHRSVSWYQQTPGQGLQFLFEYFSETQRNKGNFPGRFSGRQFSNSRSEMNVSTLELGDSALYLCASFEGGTVYGYTFGSGTRLTVV.

The rearrangement links TRBV18 to TRBJ1-2, with a weak D call TRBD1 (6 bases). V was trimmed by 6 bases and J by 4 bases, leaving 12 bases between them. The germline CDR1 and CDR2 sequences are KGHSH and LQKENI. The CDR3 is 13 residues long. The CDR3 protein is CASSVDRTYGYTF. The DNA for the CDR3 is TGTGCCAGCTCCGTTGACAGGACCTATGGCTACACCTTC.

The rearrangement uses TRBV28 and TRBJ1-2, with D hard to call. CDR1 is MDHEN and CDR2 is SYDVKM in the germline V gene. The V end lost 4 bases, the J end lost 3 bases, and 6 bases lay between the germline ends. This CDR3 comprises 12 residues. This chain's CDR3 is CASSSADYGYTF. CDR3 coding DNA: TGTGCCAGCAGTTCCGCGGACTATGGCTACACCTTC.

V is TRBV2 and J is TRBJ2-4; possible D gene TRBD2, 5 bases. Per the germline V gene, CDR1 is SNHLY and CDR2 is FYNNEI. The CDR3 has 14 amino acids. V lost 6 bases and J 0 bases, leaving 9 bases between the germline ends. In DNA form, the CDR3 reads TGTGCCAGCAGAGCCGGACTAGCCAAAAACATTCAGTACTTC. Translating gives CASRAGLAKNIQYF.

This clone occurred a few times. The chain employs TRBV5-1 and TRBJ2-7, with 8 positions matching TRBD1. In germline, CDR1 is SGHRS, CDR2 YFSETQ. The trim removed 3 bases at V and 0 bases at J, leaving 11 bases unmatched. The CDR3 totals 17 residues. CDR3 residues: CASSSNPGTGSSYEQYF. The CDR3 DNA reads TGCGCCAGCAGCTCGAACCCCGGGACAGGTAGCTCCTACGAGCAGTACTTC.

This clone showed up just once. V gene TRBV28 combines with J gene TRBJ2-1, with unresolved D. The CDR3 extends over 11 amino acids. The germline V gene encodes CDR1 MDHEN and CDR2 SYDVKM. The germline V and J ends were trimmed by 7 bases and 4 bases, with 5 bases remaining between them. The CDR3 DNA reads TGTGCCAGCACCCGTTACAATGAGCAGTTCTTC. Amino acid sequence: CASTRYNEQFF. The entire variable domain, with the rest obtained from reference TRBV28 and TRBJ2-1, is as follows: DVKVTQSSRYLVKRTGEKVFLECVQDMDHENMFWYRQDPGLGLRLIYFSYDVKMKEKGDIPEGYSVSREKKERFSLILESASTNQTSMYLCASTRYNEQFFGPGTRLTVL.

The rearrangement links TRBV7-2 to TRBJ1-2; D is perhaps TRBD1 (6 bases). The germline V and J ends were trimmed by 1 base and 5 bases, with 14 bases remaining between them. CDR3 length: 15 amino acids. CDR1 and CDR2 from the germline V gene are SGHTA and FQGNSA. The CDR3 DNA reads as TGTGCCAGCAGCTTAGGTGCGGGGGGCGGTTATGGCTACACCTTC. Protein sequence: CASSLGAGGGYGYTF.

The chain is built from TRBV2 and TRBJ1-4; D is unclear. Per the germline V gene, CDR1 is SNHLY and CDR2 is FYNNEI. The V and J ends lost 4 bases and 8 bases respectively, with 8 bases between them. This CDR3 comprises 12 residues. The DNA for the CDR3 is TGTGCCAGCAGTGGCGGGTTCGAAAAACTGTTTTTT. The encoded protein is CASSGGFEKLFF.

The chain couples TRBV5-1 to TRBJ2-1; 12 bases fit TRBD2. The CDR3 spans 16 residues. J lost 4 bases, V lost 2 bases, and 4 bases had no gene match. Germline values: CDR1 SGHRS, CDR2 YFSETQ. This chain's CDR3 is CASSFLAGGLYNEQFF. DNA for the CDR3: TGCGCCAGCAGCTTCCTAGCGGGGGGGTTGTACAATGAGCAGTTCTTC.

The V call is TRBV20-1, the J call TRBJ2-5; 9 bases align to TRBD2. The CDR3 extends over 14 amino acids. Per the germline V gene, CDR1 is DFQATT and CDR2 is SNEGSKA (reference sequence). Trimming at V came to 6 bases and at J to 1 base, leaving 6 bases not matched to a gene. The CDR3 nucleotides are TGCAGTGCCAGTGCGGGGGGGATCCAAGAGACCCAGTACTTC. This sequence encodes CSASAGGIQETQYF.